This T cell receptor (beta chain) was identified during a study of shared clonotypes between healthy human individuals. Study conclusions and caveats: A handful of donors showed sharing of about 4.6% of naive CD4 clonotypes.

Several immunoSEQ plates received, in even portions, the genomic DNA of each subset. In the original workflow: Junction-only immunoSEQ sequences carried no quality scores, so filtering differed. Data came from immunoSEQ multiplex PCR; TCRdb stores just in-frame clones and leaves some out. The V and J calls and clone size come from that table; D and trimming were worked out from the DNA. This table holds approximately 620,000 clones, about 96% found once. As for this clone: Antigen unknown.

Germline CDR1 LNHDA, CDR2 SQIVND (reference sequence). This CDR3 has 15 amino acids. The junction had 12 bases not matched to a gene; V was cut back by 8 bases and J by 5 bases. The study enrolled healthy HIV-negative adults without recent acute infections or vaccinations as donors. The sequence was obtained from a woman aged 25 to 45 in good health. The rearrangement links TRBV19 to TRBJ2-3, with 8 positions matching TRBD2. The sequencing input was naive CD4+ T cells sorted from blood. Subset meaning: CD45RA+ positively selected. CDR3 DNA sequence: TGTGCCAGTGGATTAGCGGGAAAAAACAGAGATACGCAGTATTTT. It translates to CASGLAGKNRDTQYF.